Listed here are 25 T cell receptor beta chains from one sample, sequenced in a study of read filtering for tumor transcriptome and immune sequencing. This library used about 400 ng RNA and molecular barcoded adaptors spanning alpha/delta and beta/gamma chains. TCRdb processed the reads anew with MiXCR; each CDR3 protein has one entry. The sample consists of around 130,000 distinct CDR3 sequences, 13% of them appearing once. The sample was a population of CD138-negative cells sorted from bone marrow. Receptors originate from a donor older than 35 with multiple myeloma.

The V gene is TRBV19, the J gene TRBJ1-5; 7 bases fit TRBD1. V was clipped by 5 bases and J by 6 bases; unmatched bases: 7. The CDR3 is made up of 14 amino acids. Looked up from germline, CDR1 is LNHDA and CDR2 is SQIVND (reference sequence). This chain's CDR3 is CASSFTGVIQPQHF. DNA for the CDR3: TGTGCCAGTAGTTTCACAGGGGTCATTCAGCCCCAGCATTTT. Complete variable domain (other parts from reference TRBV19 and TRBJ1-5): DGGITQSPKYLFRKEGQNVTLSCEQNLNHDAMYWYRQDPGQGLRLIYYSQIVNDFQKGDIAEGYSVSREKKESFPLTVTSAQKNPTAFYLCASSFTGVIQPQHFGDGTRLSIL.

This clonotype showed up many times. The chain is built from TRBV4-1 and TRBJ2-2; 7 bases align to TRBD1. There are 16 residues in the CDR3. The germline CDR1 and CDR2 sequences are MGHRA and YSYEKL. V shed 2 bases, J shed 0 bases, and the junction held 3 bases outside the gene matches. CDR3 protein: CASSQRDSSNTGELFF. The CDR3 DNA follows: TGCGCCAGCAGCCAACGGGACAGCTCGAACACCGGGGAGCTGTTTTTT.

There are a few counts of this clonotype. A much larger clone sits a single nucleotide away, making a read error possible. This chain connects TRBV27 to TRBJ1-5, with a tentative D call TRBD1 (6 bases). Germline assignment: CDR1 MNHEY and CDR2 SMNVEV (reference sequence). CDR3 length: 14 amino acids. The V end was cut by 6 bases, the J end by 3 bases, with 12 bases between. CDR3 protein: CASRADRYNQPQHF. CDR3 nucleotides: TGTGCCAGCAGAGCGGACAGATACAATCAGCCCCAGCATTTT.

This clonotype was observed at least ten times. This rearrangement joins TRBV6-6 to TRBJ2-1; TRBD2 agrees at 13 bases. J was trimmed by 3 bases and V by 6 bases; bases with no gene match: 8. Per germline, CDR1 MNHNY and CDR2 SVGAGI (reference sequence). The CDR3 runs 17 residues. CDR3 in amino acids: CASSKGLAGIVYNEQFF. CDR3 in DNA: TGTGCCAGCAGCAAGGGACTAGCGGGAATTGTCTACAATGAGCAGTTCTTC.

Many counts were recorded for this clonotype. This chain connects TRBV5-6 to TRBJ2-7, with D unclear. Trimming left V 2 bases short and J 4 bases short, with 16 bases between. Germline loops: CDR1 SGHDT, CDR2 YYEEEE. This CDR3 is built from 15 residues. CDR3: CASSLGPADGYEQYF. The DNA for the CDR3 is TGTGCCAGCAGCTTAGGACCAGCCGACGGGTACGAGCAGTACTTC.

This clonotype was seen repeatedly, ten times or more. V is TRBV12-3 or TRBV12-4 and J is TRBJ2-1, with 8 bases matching TRBD2. CDR3 length: 14 residues. Unmatched junction bases numbered 2, after V lost 2 bases and J lost 5 bases. The DNA of the CDR3 is TGTGCCAGCAGTTTAAGCGGGAGAGACAATGAGCAGTTCTTC. Translated, it gives CASSLSGRDNEQFF.

The table lists this clonotype with many counts. The chain combines TRBV20-1 with TRBJ2-1, with 11 bases fitting TRBD2. V shed 4 bases, J shed 2 bases, and the junction held 7 bases outside the gene matches. This CDR3 comprises 16 residues. Per germline, CDR1 DFQATT and CDR2 SNEGSKA (reference sequence). CDR3: CSATPGLAATYNEQFF. The DNA of the CDR3 is TGCAGTGCTACACCGGGACTAGCGGCGACCTACAATGAGCAGTTCTTC.

This clonotype has a count of ten or more. A much larger clonotype is one base distant, so this may be a read error. V is TRBV7-6 and J is TRBJ2-1; 11 bases agree with TRBD2. CDR3 length equals 16 residues. Germline V gene data show CDR1 as SGHVS and CDR2 as FNYEAQ. CDR3 bases: TGTGCCGGCAGCCCACTGGGACTAGCGGTGTGGGATGAGCAGTTCTTC. Protein: CAGSPLGLAVWDEQFF.

This clonotype occurred a few times. A much larger clone differs from this one at a single base, so this may be a read error. DNA of the CDR3: TGCAGTGCCCCGGACGTGAACACTGAAGCTTTCTTT. This translates into CSAPDVNTEAFF. This chain links TRBV20-1 with TRBJ1-1, with D hard to call. The length of the CDR3 is 12 residues. CDR1 DFQATT and CDR2 SNEGSKA come from the germline V gene (reference sequence). Trimming pared 6 bases from V and 0 bases from J, leaving 8 bases between.

This clonotype occurred many times. The chain has TRBV3-1 and TRBJ1-1; weak D call: TRBD1 (6 bases). Germline values: CDR1 LGHDT, CDR2 YNNKEL (reference sequence). This CDR3 region has 15 residues. V was cut by 2 bases and J by 1 base, with 11 bases left in between. The CDR3 loop is CASSQSGTPNTEAFF. The CDR3 DNA follows: TGTGCCAGCAGCCAATCGGGGACACCGAACACTGAAGCTTTCTTT.

In this sample, this clonotype turned up many times. This sequence joins TRBV6-2 or TRBV6-3 and TRBJ1-5, with TRBD1 identical over 8 bases. Trimming removed 5 bases from V and 5 bases from J; junction bases left unmatched: 14. The germline gives CDR1 MNHEY, CDR2 SVGEGT. The CDR3 runs to 17 residues. The CDR3 DNA is TGTGCCAGCAGTACGGGGACAGGAAAATCGGTCGATCAGCCCCAGCATTTT. As protein: CASSTGTGKSVDQPQHF.

This clonotype was recorded at least ten times. The chain uses TRBV5-6 and TRBJ2-1, with 10 bases fitting TRBD2. CDR1 is SGHDT, CDR2 YYEEEE, per germline. The length of the CDR3 is 17 residues. J was trimmed by 4 bases and V by 0 bases; bases with no gene match: 7. The CDR3 loop reads CASSLVLAGVSYNEQFF. CDR3 DNA sequence: TGTGCCAGCAGCTTGGTGCTAGCGGGAGTCTCTTACAATGAGCAGTTCTTC.

This clonotype was counted at least ten times. The V call is TRBV13, the J call TRBJ1-5; D unresolved. The V gene's germline CDR1 is PRHDT and CDR2 FYEKMQ (reference sequence). The CDR3 runs to 12 residues. Between the trimmed V and J ends, which lost 0 bases and 4 bases, there was a span of 1 base. The CDR3 DNA reads TGTGCCAGCAGCTTAGGGAATCAGCCCCAGCATTTT. Encoded protein: CASSLGNQPQHF.

This clonotype was counted at least ten times. The chain has TRBV15 and TRBJ2-7, with TRBD2 identical over 9 bases. The J segment lost 7 bases and the V segment lost 5 bases, leaving 9 bases of the junction unmatched. The germline CDR1 and CDR2 sequences are LNHNV and YYDKDF (reference sequence). The CDR3 covers 14 residues. The CDR3, as DNA: TGTGCCACCAGCCCTCTAGCGGGATCTAGGGAGCAGTACTTC. It specifies CATSPLAGSREQYF.

In its sample, this clonotype was seen many times. The J gene is TRBJ1-1, the V gene TRBV18; 9 bases match TRBD1. The V and J ends lost 0 bases and 7 bases, in that order; junction bases with no gene match: 9. The V gene's germline CDR1 is KGHSH and CDR2 LQKENI. This CDR3 contains 16 residues. CDR3 in DNA: TGTGCCAGCTCACCACCGACAGGGGGTAGGGAGAATGAAGCTTTCTTT. Translating gives CASSPPTGGRENEAFF.

This clonotype was seen ten or more times. The chain links TRBV29-1 to TRBJ1-1; D call uncertain. V was trimmed by 6 bases and J by 0 bases, leaving 17 bases between them. The CDR3 extends over 15 amino acids. CDR1 SQVTM and CDR2 ANQGSEA come from the germline V gene. CDR3 residues: CSVPSEAGMNTEAFF. Here the CDR3 DNA reads TGCAGCGTACCCTCGGAGGCGGGCATGAACACTGAAGCTTTCTTT.

This clonotype occurred many times. CDR3: CASSPQDVLGVHEQYF. CDR3 nucleotide sequence: TGTGCCAGCTCCCCGCAGGACGTTCTGGGCGTCCACGAGCAGTACTTC. The J gene is TRBJ2-7, the V gene TRBV18; D is uncertain. In germline, CDR1 is KGHSH, CDR2 LQKENI. V was shortened by 6 bases and J by 5 bases, with 23 bases between the two germline ends. This CDR3 contains 16 residues.

This clonotype was detected many times. Written as DNA, the CDR3 is TGCGCCAGCAGCTTGGCCGCGGGGTTGGAGACCCAGTACTTC. It yields the protein CASSLAAGLETQYF. The rearrangement links TRBV5-1 to TRBJ2-5; D perhaps matches TRBD2 (6 bases). The CDR3 runs 14 residues. Germline-derived CDR1 and CDR2 are SGHRS and YFSETQ. V lost 0 bases, J lost 5 bases, and 11 bases lay in between. The entire variable domain, with the rest obtained from reference TRBV5-1 and TRBJ2-5, is as follows: KAGVTQTPRYLIKTRGQQVTLSCSPISGHRSVSWYQQTPGQGLQFLFEYFSETQRNKGNFPGRFSGRQFSNSRSEMNVSTLELGDSALYLCASSLAAGLETQYFGPGTRLLVL.

V is TRBV20-1 and J is TRBJ2-1; the D gene is possibly TRBD1 (5 bases). Trimming left V 1 base short and J 4 bases short, with 8 bases between. In germline, CDR1 is DFQATT, CDR2 SNEGSKA (reference sequence). CDR3 length equals 13 residues. This CDR3 is CSARVAGYNEQFF. Written as DNA, the CDR3 is TGCAGTGCTAGAGTAGCAGGGTACAATGAGCAGTTCTTC.

The sample holds many counts of this clonotype. V usage is TRBV6-2 or TRBV6-3 and J usage is TRBJ1-1; no firm D call. The CDR3 covers 12 residues. The germline V and J ends were trimmed by 0 bases and 3 bases, with 2 bases remaining between them. In germline, CDR1 is MNHEY, CDR2 SVGEGT. CDR3: CASSYSHTEAFF. The CDR3 nucleotides are TGTGCCAGCAGTTACTCGCACACTGAAGCTTTCTTT.

The rearrangement uses TRBV7-9 and TRBJ2-1; TRBD2 matches at 8 bases. V dropped 6 bases and J dropped 8; count of bases not matched to a gene: 12. CDR1 SEHNR and CDR2 FQNEAQ come from the germline V gene (reference sequence). This CDR3 is built from 15 residues. DNA for the CDR3: TGTGCCAGCAGTCCCGGGACTAGTCCTCGGGATGAGCAGTTCTTC. As protein: CASSPGTSPRDEQFF.

V gene TRBV5-5 combines with J gene TRBJ2-1; 9 bases agree with TRBD2. Germline V lookup: CDR1 SGHKS, CDR2 YYEKEE (reference sequence). The junction had 9 bases not matched to a gene; V was cut back by 3 bases and J by 8 bases. The CDR3 consists of 15 residues. The CDR3 nucleotides read TGTGCCAGCAGCTGGGGGGCTAGCGGGATCTATGAGCAGTTCTTC. Residues: CASSWGASGIYEQFF.

This clonotype was recorded many times. The chain has TRBV13 and TRBJ2-1, with D possibly TRBD1 on 6 matching bases. The germline V and J ends were trimmed by 6 bases and 4 bases, with 16 bases remaining between them. This CDR3 contains 15 residues. CDR1 and CDR2 from the germline V gene are PRHDT and FYEKMQ (reference sequence). The CDR3 DNA sequence: TGTGCCAGCAGTATAAAAGGGGGTGGGTACAATGAGCAGTTCTTC. Its protein is CASSIKGGGYNEQFF.

This clonotype was recorded at least ten times. The rearrangement joins TRBV12-3 or TRBV12-4 to TRBJ2-7; 10 bases fit TRBD1. The CDR3 has 13 amino acids. With 6 bases clipped from V and 7 bases from J, the junction kept 6 bases outside the gene matches. The CDR3 reads CASRRQGAGEQYF. The CDR3 DNA follows: TGTGCCAGCAGGAGACAGGGGGCGGGGGAGCAGTACTTC.

This clonotype was counted at least ten times. The chain employs TRBV10-3 and TRBJ2-7; 8 bases map to TRBD2. The junction had 7 bases not matched to a gene; V was cut back by 3 bases and J by 0 bases. The CDR3 loop spans 16 amino acids. From germline, CDR1 is ENHRY and CDR2 SYGVKD. The CDR3: CAISDPTSGSSYEQYF. CDR3 nucleotides: TGTGCCATCAGTGATCCCACTAGCGGAAGCTCCTACGAGCAGTACTTC.